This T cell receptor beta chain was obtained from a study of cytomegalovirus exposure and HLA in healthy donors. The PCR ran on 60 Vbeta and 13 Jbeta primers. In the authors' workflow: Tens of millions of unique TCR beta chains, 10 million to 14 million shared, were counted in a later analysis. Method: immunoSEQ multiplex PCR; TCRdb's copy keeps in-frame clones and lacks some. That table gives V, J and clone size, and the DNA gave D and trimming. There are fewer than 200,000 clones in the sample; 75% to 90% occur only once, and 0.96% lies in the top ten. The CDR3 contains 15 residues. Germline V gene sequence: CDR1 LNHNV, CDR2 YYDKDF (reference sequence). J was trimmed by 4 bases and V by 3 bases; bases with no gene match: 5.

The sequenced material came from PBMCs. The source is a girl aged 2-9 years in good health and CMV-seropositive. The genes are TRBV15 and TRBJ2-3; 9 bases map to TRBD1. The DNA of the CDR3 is TGTGCCACCAGCAGGGACAGGGGTAACTCAGATACGCAGTATTTT. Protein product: CATSRDRGNSDTQYF.